A single sample is the source of the 15 T cell receptor beta chains below, sequenced in a study of blood T cell repertoires in COVID-19. Libraries were prepared by immunoSEQ multiplex PCR; TCRdb keeps only in-frame clonotypes and omits some of them. The table has more than 65,000 clones, around four fifths seen once. The material sequenced was peripheral blood. The receptors originated from a woman aged 50 to 60 with acute or convalescent COVID-19.

CDR3 residues: CASSPGRGTGNQPQHF. For the CDR3, the DNA is TGTGCCAGCAGCCCCGGGAGGGGGACTGGCAATCAGCCCCAGCATTTT. The J gene is TRBJ1-5, the V gene TRBV21-1. TRBV21-1 is listed as a pseudogene. The CDR3 covers 16 residues.

This clone was seen a few times. The rearrangement uses TRBV11-1 and TRBJ2-3; D call uncertain. The CDR3 totals 12 residues. V was cut by 5 bases and J by 6 bases, with 9 bases left in between. Germline V lookup: CDR1 SGHAT, CDR2 FQDESV (reference sequence). The CDR3 reads CASSPGWDTQYF. DNA for the CDR3: TGTGCCAGCAGCCCAGGATGGGATACGCAGTATTTT.

The CDR3 reads CATSRTSGRLIPQETQYF. DNA for the CDR3: TGTGCCACCAGCCGGACTAGCGGGAGGCTAATTCCACAAGAGACCCAGTACTTC. The chain is built from TRBV15 and TRBJ2-5; TRBD2 matches at 14 bases. Trimming at V came to 5 bases and at J to 2 bases, leaving 10 bases not matched to a gene. The germline gives CDR1 LNHNV, CDR2 YYDKDF (reference sequence). The CDR3 consists of 18 residues. Full variable domain (remainder filled in from reference TRBV15 and TRBJ2-5): DAMVIQNPRYQVTQFGKPVTLSCSQTLNHNVMYWYQQKSSQAPKLLFHYYDKDFNNEADTPDNFQSRRPNTSFCFLDIRSPGLGDTAMYLCATSRTSGRLIPQETQYFGPGTRLLVL.

This sequence joins TRBV4-3 and TRBJ1-2, with 7 bases fitting TRBD1. CDR3 length equals 16 residues. Germline CDR1 is LGHNA and CDR2 is YSLEER. Losses at the gene ends were 4 bases for V and 0 bases for J; bases not matched to a gene: 8. The CDR3 DNA sequence: TGCGCCAGCAGCCCCCTAGGGACAGCCGCTAACTATGGCTACACCTTC. It codes for CASSPLGTAANYGYTF.

The chain joins TRBV7-2 to TRBJ2-2; D perhaps matches TRBD1 (5 bases). The V gene lost 4 bases and the J gene lost 3 bases, with 15 bases spanning the gap. From germline, CDR1 is SGHTA and CDR2 FQGNSA. The CDR3 runs to 16 residues. CDR3 DNA sequence: TGTGCCAGCAGCTACTACAGGTCGCTTGACACCGGGGAGCTGTTTTTT. Translating gives CASSYYRSLDTGELFF. The complete variable domain, with remaining parts taken from reference TRBV7-2 and TRBJ2-2, reads GAGVSQSPSNKVTEKGKDVELRCDPISGHTALYWYRQSLGQGLEFLIYFQGNSAPDKSGLPSDRFSAERTGGSVSTLTIQRTQQEDSAVYLCASSYYRSLDTGELFFGEGSRLTVL.

J is TRBJ2-5 and V is TRBV5-1, with D maybe TRBD1 (6 bases). Trimming left V 1 base short and J 4 bases short, with 11 bases between. Germline V gene data show CDR1 as SGHRS and CDR2 as YFSETQ. The CDR3 extends over 14 amino acids. The CDR3 here is CASSLWGPGETQYF. The CDR3 bases are TGCGCCAGCAGCTTGTGGGGGCCGGGAGAGACCCAGTACTTC. Based on the CDR3 plus reference TRBV5-1 and TRBJ2-5, the full variable domain is KAGVTQTPRYLIKTRGQQVTLSCSPISGHRSVSWYQQTPGQGLQFLFEYFSETQRNKGNFPGRFSGRQFSNSRSEMNVSTLELGDSALYLCASSLWGPGETQYFGPGTRLLVL.

This sequence joins TRBV6-5 and TRBJ1-6, with no clear D. Trimming took off 5 bases at V and 13 bases at J, with 3 bases between the two ends. Germline CDR1 MNHEY, CDR2 SVGAGI. CDR3 length equals 9 residues. The CDR3 loop reads CASSPPLHF. The CDR3 nucleotides read TGTGCCAGCAGTCCGCCCCTCCACTTT.

This chain uses TRBV25-1 with TRBJ2-5; 7 bases align to TRBD1. The junction had 12 bases not matched to a gene; V was cut back by 10 bases and J by 7 bases. From germline, CDR1 is MGHDK and CDR2 SYGVNS. The CDR3 loop spans 13 amino acids. CDR3 DNA: TGTGCCACCATATACGAGGGGGCTGGGACCCAGTACTTC. Its translation: CATIYEGAGTQYF.

The J gene is TRBJ2-2, the V gene TRBV7-8; D is unresolved. From germline, CDR1 is SGHVS and CDR2 FQNEAQ. The CDR3 sequence is 12 residues long. V was pared by 3 bases and J by 3 bases, with 2 bases between. CDR3 amino acids: CASSFYTGELFF. The CDR3 DNA sequence: TGTGCCAGCAGCTTCTACACCGGGGAGCTGTTTTTT.

Only one count was recorded for this clone. The V call is TRBV3-1 (or the pseudogene TRBV3-2), the J call TRBJ2-3; D might be TRBD2 (5 bases). Trimming took off 3 bases at V and 0 bases at J, with 7 bases between the two ends. The CDR3 spans 14 residues. Germline CDR1 reads LGHDT; CDR2 reads YNNKEL (reference sequence). CDR3 amino acids: CASSHSASTDTQYF. CDR3 DNA: TGTGCCAGCAGCCATAGCGCAAGCACAGATACGCAGTATTTT.

The genes are TRBV19 and TRBJ1-1; 9 positions agree with TRBD1. CDR3 length: 16 amino acids. Germline CDR1 and CDR2: LNHDA and SQIVND (reference sequence). V dropped 1 base and J dropped 5; count of bases not matched to a gene: 8. CDR3 in DNA: TGTGCCAGTAGTATAGGTTCAGGGACAGGGATGACTGAAGCTTTCTTT. Residues: CASSIGSGTGMTEAFF.

The chain combines TRBV28 with TRBJ2-1; no reliable D call. In germline, CDR1 is MDHEN, CDR2 SYDVKM. V was shortened by 4 bases and J by 9 bases, with 19 bases between the two germline ends. The CDR3 totals 15 residues. The CDR3 DNA follows: TGTGCCAGCAGTTCGTCTGGCGGCAACAACGGTGAGCAGTTCTTC. This translates into CASSSSGGNNGEQFF.

The chain is built from TRBV19 and TRBJ2-7; TRBD2 is a possible D gene (5 bases). CDR1 is LNHDA, CDR2 SQIVND, per germline (reference sequence). Trimming cost V 3 bases and J 3 bases, with 12 bases left between them. The CDR3 is made up of 14 amino acids. The CDR3 nucleotides are TGTGCCAGTAGTATGAAAGTTACTAGCTACGAGCAGTACTTC. Residues: CASSMKVTSYEQYF.

This CDR3 reads CASSPPDRKNQPQHF. The CDR3, as DNA: TGTGCCAGCAGTCCCCCGGACAGGAAGAATCAGCCCCAGCATTTT. This rearrangement joins TRBV28 to TRBJ1-5; 7 positions match TRBD1. The germline V gene has CDR1 MDHEN and CDR2 SYDVKM. Unmatched junction bases numbered 8, after V lost 5 bases and J lost 4 bases. The CDR3 runs to 15 residues.

The V and J genes are TRBV6-6 and TRBJ1-2; 11 positions match TRBD1. Germline CDR1 MNHNY, CDR2 SVGAGI (reference sequence). V gave up 7 bases and J gave up 8 bases; unmatched junction bases: 9. This CDR3 spans 14 amino acids. The CDR3: CASTQGQGARGYTF. CDR3 bases: TGTGCCAGCACTCAAGGACAGGGGGCGCGAGGCTACACCTTC.